Detailed here is one T cell receptor (beta chain). Caucasian adults living in Nashville, Tennessee, provided all samples. The split of CD4+ cells yielded CD45RA+ naive and CD45RA-negative memory subsets. The data belong to a study of shared clonotypes between healthy human individuals. Germline-derived CDR1 and CDR2 are LNHDA and SQIVND (reference sequence). The CDR3 has 16 residues. The V end was cut by 1 base, the J end by 5 bases, with 17 bases between. Only in-frame clones appear in the TCRdb table, and some are missing; sequencing was by immunoSEQ multiplex PCR. The sample records about 600,000 clones, 97% being singletons.

This sequence originates from a woman under 40 in good health. The chain is built from TRBV19 and TRBJ1-1; no clear D. The sequenced material came from naive CD4+ T cells sorted from blood. Subset: CD45RA+ positively selected. CDR3 bases: TGTGCCAGTAGTATAGGGGGAGAAAGGGTCGGAACTGAAGCTTTCTTT. Encoded protein: CASSIGGERVGTEAFF.